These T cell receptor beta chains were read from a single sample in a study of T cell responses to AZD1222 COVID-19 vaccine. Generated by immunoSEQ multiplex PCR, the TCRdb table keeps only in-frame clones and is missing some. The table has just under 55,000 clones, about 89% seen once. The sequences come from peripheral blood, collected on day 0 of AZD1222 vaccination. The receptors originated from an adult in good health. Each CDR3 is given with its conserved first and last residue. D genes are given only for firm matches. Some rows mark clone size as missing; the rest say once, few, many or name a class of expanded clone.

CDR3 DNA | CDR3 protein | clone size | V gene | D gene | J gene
TGTGCCAGCAGGGGGGGAGGGGGCACTGAAGCTTTCTTT | CASRGGGGTEAFF | . | TRBV25-1 | . | TRBJ1-1
TGTGCCAGCAGTAAATGGACTAGCGGGGACAACGAGCAGTACTTC | CASSKWTSGDNEQYF | . | TRBV27 | TRBD2 | TRBJ2-7
TGTGCCAGCTCATCACTGACAGGCGATAATGAAAAACTGTTTTTT | CASSSLTGDNEKLFF | . | TRBV18 | . | TRBJ1-4
TGTGCCAGCAGTTTAACCCGCCGACTAGCGGGAGAGTATGAGCAGTTCTTC | CASSLTRRLAGEYEQFF | . | TRBV27 | TRBD2 | TRBJ2-1
TGTGCCAGCAGCCCATGGGGACAGGGAGGGAGGAGGGACTACGAGCAGTACTTC | CASSPWGQGGRRDYEQYF | . | TRBV7-9 | TRBD1 | TRBJ2-7
TGCGCCAGCAGCCAAATTATAGCGGGTAAGCAGTTCTTC | CASSQIIAGKQFF | once | TRBV4-1 | TRBD2 | TRBJ2-1
TGTGCCAGCAGCCAACAGATAAGTGGACCCTACGAGCAGTACTTC | CASSQQISGPYEQYF | . | TRBV3-1/TRBV3-2 | . | TRBJ2-7
TGCGCCAGCAGTGAAGACTGGCAAGAGACCCAGTACTTC | CASSEDWQETQYF | . | TRBV10-2 | . | TRBJ2-5
TGTGCCACCAGCAGAGAGGGACAGGGCAACGATGGCTACACCTTC | CATSREGQGNDGYTF | . | TRBV15 | TRBD1 | TRBJ1-2
TGTGCCAGTTCACCTAGGGGGGAGACCCAGTACTTC | CASSPRGETQYF | . | TRBV19 | . | TRBJ2-5
TGCGCCAGCAGTGAGTCGACATGGGGTTCAGATACGCAGTATTTT | CASSESTWGSDTQYF | . | TRBV10-1 | . | TRBJ2-3
TGTGCCTGGAGCCCCCCCGGTACTAGCGGGAACTACTACGAGCAGTACTTC | CAWSPPGTSGNYYEQYF | . | TRBV30 | TRBD2 | TRBJ2-7
TGTGCCAGTAGTATGTCTAGCGGGAGACTTTATGAGCAGTTCTTC | CASSMSSGRLYEQFF | . | TRBV19 | TRBD2 | TRBJ2-1
TGTGCCATCAGTGGAGGGACAATCAAGAACACTGAAGCTTTCTTT | CAISGGTIKNTEAFF | . | TRBV10-3 | . | TRBJ1-1
TGTGCCACCAGTGGGGTGGAAGGCTCACCCCTCCACTTT | CATSGVEGSPLHF | . | TRBV24-1 | . | TRBJ1-6
TGTGCCAGCAGTTTAGACGGGAGGGGGTTTGGCGAGCAGTACTTC | CASSLDGRGFGEQYF | . | TRBV27 | TRBD2 | TRBJ2-7
TGTGCCAGCAGTTTGGGAGGGGCCGAACAGCCCCAGCATTTT | CASSLGGAEQPQHF | few | TRBV6-5 | . | TRBJ1-5
TGTGCCAGTAGTATGAGCGGGACAGGGCCCCAAGAGACCCAGTACTTC | CASSMSGTGPQETQYF | . | TRBV19 | TRBD1 | TRBJ2-5
TGTGCCACCAGTGATTCCCAGGGTCCCGGCTACACCTTC | CATSDSQGPGYTF | . | TRBV24-1 | . | TRBJ1-2
TGCAGCGTGCAAAGACTAGCGGGAGGGCCAGCGTACAATGAGCAGTTCTTC | CSVQRLAGGPAYNEQFF | . | TRBV29-1 | TRBD2 | TRBJ2-1
TGTGCCAGCAGTCTAATGAACACTGAAGCTTTCTTT | CASSLMNTEAFF | . | TRBV28 | . | TRBJ1-1
TGTGCTAGCAGCAAAGAGGTTACTAGCGGGGGCCAAGAGACCCAGTACTTC | CASSKEVTSGGQETQYF | . | TRBV7-7 | TRBD2 | TRBJ2-5
TGTGCCAGCATGGACAGGGGGCTAGCTAACTATGGCTACACCTTC | CASMDRGLANYGYTF | . | TRBV2 | TRBD1 | TRBJ1-2
TGTGCCAGCTCACCACCGCCTAGCCTGAACACTGAAGCTTTCTTT | CASSPPPSLNTEAFF | once | TRBV18 | . | TRBJ1-1
TGTGCCACCAGCAGAGATCAGGGGGGACTTCCCTACGAGCAGTACTTC | CATSRDQGGLPYEQYF | . | TRBV15 | . | TRBJ2-7
TGTGCCAGTAGAAGCCACCAAAACGGGAACAATGAGCAGTTCTTC | CASRSHQNGNNEQFF | . | TRBV19 | . | TRBJ2-1
TGCAGCGTTGACGGGCGAGGGGGGTCGGGTGAGCAGTTCTTC | CSVDGRGGSGEQFF | once | TRBV29-1 | . | TRBJ2-1
TGTGCCAGCAGTTACTCAGTCTCTGGAAACACCATATATTTT | CASSYSVSGNTIYF | . | TRBV6-5 | . | TRBJ1-3
TGTGCCAGCAGCTTGACTAGAGGTCCATCACCCCTCCACTTT | CASSLTRGPSPLHF | . | TRBV5-6 | . | TRBJ1-6
TGTGCCAGCTCACCACTAGACATGAACACTGAAGCTTTCTTT | CASSPLDMNTEAFF | . | TRBV18 | . | TRBJ1-1
TGTGCCAGTAGTAAAGGGCCTCCTAACTACGAGCAGTACTTC | CASSKGPPNYEQYF | . | TRBV19 | . | TRBJ2-7
TGTGCCAGTAGTATGGACGCAGGGACTAATTCACCCCTCCACTTT | CASSMDAGTNSPLHF | . | TRBV19 | . | TRBJ1-6
TGTGCCAGCAGTGCGCGGGGTAGCGGGAGTGAGCAGTACTTC | CASSARGSGSEQYF | . | TRBV2 | TRBD2 | TRBJ2-7
TGTGCCAGTAGTATTGCCAGAGAGCCCCAGCATTTT | CASSIAREPQHF | few | TRBV19 | . | TRBJ1-5
TGTGCCAGCCAGGGTGGGGGGAGGCGAGAGACCCAGTACTTC | CASQGGGRRETQYF | . | TRBV28 | . | TRBJ2-5
TGTGCCACCAGCAGAGGGACTAGCGGGAGGGTAGGGGTTTACAATGAGCAGTTCTTC | CATSRGTSGRVGVYNEQFF | . | TRBV15 | TRBD2 | TRBJ2-1
TGCGCCAGCAGCTTGGAGAGCCTACCCTGGGGGGAGAACACTGAAGCTTTCTTT | CASSLESLPWGENTEAFF | . | TRBV5-1 | . | TRBJ1-1
TGTGCCAGCAGTGACCAGCGGAGTAACACCGGGGAGCTGTTTTTT | CASSDQRSNTGELFF | . | TRBV2 | . | TRBJ2-2
TGTGCCTGGAGTGGGACCGGGGAGCTGTTTTTT | CAWSGTGELFF | . | TRBV30 | . | TRBJ2-2
TGTGCCAGCAGCTTGGACAGGGGCGGGAATCAGCCCCAGCATTTT | CASSLDRGGNQPQHF | . | TRBV5-5 | TRBD1 | TRBJ1-5
TGTGCCAGCAGTTTAGTGGTCAGGGGCGGTGGGACCCAGTACTTC | CASSLVVRGGGTQYF | once | TRBV28 | . | TRBJ2-5
TGTGCCAGCGGGAGACAGTTTTTGAACACTGAAGCTTTCTTT | CASGRQFLNTEAFF | . | TRBV6-5 | . | TRBJ1-1
TGCAGCGTAGAAGGATTGGGGCCTGGGGCCGAGCAGTACTTC | CSVEGLGPGAEQYF | once | TRBV29-1 | . | TRBJ2-7
TGTGCCAGCAGCGCACGGACTCTCCCCGGCACAGATACGCAGTATTTT | CASSARTLPGTDTQYF | . | TRBV9 | . | TRBJ2-3
TGCGCCAGCAGCTCTGCCGGGACTATCACTGATACGCAGTATTTT | CASSSAGTITDTQYF | . | TRBV5-1 | TRBD2 | TRBJ2-3
TGTGCCACCAGCAGAGAGGTGTCAGGGGTCGGGTACGAGCAGTACTTC | CATSREVSGVGYEQYF | . | TRBV15 | . | TRBJ2-7
TGTGCCAGCAGTTTATTGACAGCTAACTATGGCTACACCTTC | CASSLLTANYGYTF | once | TRBV28 | . | TRBJ1-2
TGTGCCAGCACCCAGCGGACAGGCGAAGGCTCACCCCTCCACTTT | CASTQRTGEGSPLHF | . | TRBV2 | TRBD1 | TRBJ1-6
TGTGCCAGCAGCCTCGTTCACAGGGGGGCCTATGGCTACACCTTC | CASSLVHRGAYGYTF | . | TRBV7-9 | TRBD1 | TRBJ1-2
TGTGCCAGTAGTCGTTGGACTAGCGGCACAACCGGGGAGCTGTTTTTT | CASSRWTSGTTGELFF | . | TRBV19 | TRBD2 | TRBJ2-2
TGTGCCAGTAGTCCACCTAACTATGGCTACACCTTC | CASSPPNYGYTF | . | TRBV19 | . | TRBJ1-2
TGTGCCAGCAGCGTAGAGGACACTGAAGCTTTCTTT | CASSVEDTEAFF | few | TRBV9 | . | TRBJ1-1
TGTGCCAGCTCCCCAGAGACGCCACATAATTCACCCCTCCACTTT | CASSPETPHNSPLHF | once | TRBV18 | . | TRBJ1-6
TGTGCCAGCAGCCAAGATAAGGGGTTCTACGAGCAGTACTTC | CASSQDKGFYEQYF | . | TRBV14 | . | TRBJ2-7
TGTGCCAGCAGCATCTACAGGAACTCTGGAAACACCATATATTTT | CASSIYRNSGNTIYF | . | TRBV7-6 | . | TRBJ1-3
TGTGCCAGTAGTATTGGGTTTTCACCCCTCCACTTT | CASSIGFSPLHF | . | TRBV19 | . | TRBJ1-6
TGTGCCATCAGTGAGTCTATGACAGGAGATACGCAGTATTTT | CAISESMTGDTQYF | . | TRBV10-3 | . | TRBJ2-3